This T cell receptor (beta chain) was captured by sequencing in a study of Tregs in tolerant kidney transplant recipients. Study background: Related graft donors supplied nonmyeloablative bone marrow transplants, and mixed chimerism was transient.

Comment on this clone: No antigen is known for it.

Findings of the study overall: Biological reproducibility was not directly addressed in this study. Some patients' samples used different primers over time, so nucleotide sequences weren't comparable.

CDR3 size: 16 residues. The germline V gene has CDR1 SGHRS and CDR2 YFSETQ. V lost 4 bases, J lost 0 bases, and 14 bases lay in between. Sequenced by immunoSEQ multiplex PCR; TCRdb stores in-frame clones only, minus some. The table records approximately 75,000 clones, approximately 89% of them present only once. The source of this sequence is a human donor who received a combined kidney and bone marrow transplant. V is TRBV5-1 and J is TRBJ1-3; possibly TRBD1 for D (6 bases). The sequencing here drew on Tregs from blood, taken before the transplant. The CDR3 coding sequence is TGCGCCAGCAGCATAGAAACAGGGATCTCTGGAAACACCATATATTTT. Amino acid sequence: CASSIETGISGNTIYF.